The clone carrying this T cell receptor (beta chain) appeared a single time. What it recognizes is unknown. This record belongs to a study of shared clonotypes between healthy human individuals. On sorted subsets, replicate PCRs used 150 to 250 ng DNA, or 25,000 to 35,000 T cell genomes. TCRdb's table, derived via immunoSEQ multiplex PCR, lists solely in-frame clones and lacks some. The sample lists around 2.5 million clones, roughly 93% occurring once. General observations from the study: The expectation was that sequencing depth would affect clonotype sharing among donors. Naive CD4 clonotypes overlapped across a handful of donors at about 5.2%.

This sequence was found in a young man in good health. Some clones in this sample may be carry-over from other donors' samples. Sequencing was done on a sample of naive CD4+ T cells from PBMCs. Subset defined: CD45RA+ positively selected.

In nucleotides, the CDR3 is TGTGCCACCAGCAGAGGTTGGGATAACTATGGCTACACCTTC. Amino acids: CATSRGWDNYGYTF. The V gene is TRBV15, the J gene TRBJ1-2; no firm D call. This CDR3 spans 14 amino acids. Per germline, CDR1 LNHNV and CDR2 YYDKDF (reference sequence). V gave up 1 base and J gave up 1 base, with 7 bases separating them.